This note documents a single T cell receptor (beta chain) sequence. No antigen is known for it. The sample is drawn from a study of T cell responses to AZD1222 COVID-19 vaccine. Points from the study as a whole: CD4 TCRs covered the whole spike, strongest at regions 160-218 and 743-854. Most donors were white British, females outnumbered males, and clonal diversity was possibly underestimated.

The V gene lost 6 bases and the J gene lost 5 bases, with 17 bases spanning the gap. This CDR3 has 15 residues. Germline values: CDR1 MDHEN, CDR2 SYDVKM. Method: immunoSEQ multiplex PCR; TCRdb's copy keeps in-frame clones and lacks some. The sample lists 95,000 to 150,000 clones; 75% to 95% were seen once. This receptor was identified in an adult who received the MenACWY meningococcal vaccine as a control. The specimen was peripheral blood, collected 28 days after the second dose of the MenACWY control vaccine. The chain has TRBV28 and TRBJ1-5; a possible D gene is TRBD1 (6 bases). Written as DNA, the CDR3 is TGTGCCAGCAGCGGCTCAGGGGAGGGCGATCAGCCCCAGCATTTT. It translates to CASSGSGEGDQPQHF.